Reported below is one T cell receptor beta chain. Its specificity is not known. This sample was included in a study of OX40 agonist ivuxolimab in advanced cancers. Study context: Subjects had a mean age of roughly 60 years, with a range of 23 to 79; around 80% were male. Around 40% of patients had received prior checkpoint inhibitor therapy.

Only in-frame clones appear in the TCRdb table, and some are missing; sequencing was by immunoSEQ multiplex PCR. Of approximately 50,000 clones detected, roughly three quarters appear once; the ten largest clones hold roughly 3.9%. Broader study findings: Low levels of normalized T-cell clonal expansion also appeared in some nonresponders. At 0.1 to 3.0 mg/kg, CD4+ and CD8+ blood T cells expanded clonally by week 6.

The sequenced sample was CD4+ or CD8+ T cells sorted from blood, obtained in a trial of the OX40 agonist ivuxolimab. This TCR came from an adult with an advanced solid tumor such as melanoma, head and neck, liver or kidney cancer.

The CDR3 protein is CATSREGPGLAGGTQYF. The CDR3, as DNA: TGTGCCACCAGCAGAGAGGGACCGGGACTAGCGGGGGGTACGCAGTATTTT. This chain connects TRBV15 to TRBJ2-3, with 15 bases identical to TRBD2. The CDR3 covers 17 residues. V was pared by 0 bases and J by 8 bases, with 6 bases of the junction left unmatched. The germline gives CDR1 LNHNV, CDR2 YYDKDF (reference sequence).